The sample holds one count of the clone carrying this T cell receptor beta chain. No antigen is known for it. This sample is part of a study of CD8+CD57+ T cells in acquired aplastic anemia. Genomic DNA, serving as template, underwent TCR beta VDJ and CDR3 profiling. TCRdb fed the reads into MiXCR, producing one record per CDR3 protein. This table has a few hundred thousand distinct CDR3 sequences, approximately 57% appearing once. Broader study findings: Researchers reported that CD8+ Simpson's diversity was not significantly different in patients versus controls.

V was clipped by 3 bases and J by 7 bases; unmatched bases: 2. CDR3 length: 14 residues. CDR1 and CDR2 from the germline V gene are SGDLS and YYNGEE. The V and J genes are TRBV9 and TRBJ2-2; 11 bases match TRBD2. Source material: sorted CD4+, CD8+, or CD8+CD57+ T cells (not recorded which) from PBMCs. This receptor was obtained from a human donor in good health. The CDR3 sequence: CASSALAGVGELFF. CDR3 DNA sequence: TGTGCCAGCAGCGCACTAGCGGGAGTCGGGGAGCTGTTTTTT. Full variable domain (outside the CDR3, taken from reference TRBV9 and TRBJ2-2): DSGVTQTPKHLITATGQRVTLRCSPRSGDLSVYWYQQSLDQGLQFLIQYYNGEERAKGNILERFSAQQFPDLHSELNLSSLELGDSALYFCASSALAGVGELFFGEGSRLTVL.